A selection of T cell receptor beta chains follows, all from one sample in a study of T cell responses to AZD1222 COVID-19 vaccine. The method was immunoSEQ multiplex PCR; TCRdb's version includes in-frame clones alone and lacks a portion of them. The data contain 85,000 to 90,000 clones, 88% of them singletons. This specimen consisted of peripheral blood, obtained on day 0 of MenACWY control vaccination. Receptors were obtained from an adult in good health. Both conserved end residues are part of each CDR3. Fields, in order: clone size, D gene, V gene, J gene, CDR3 DNA, CDR3 protein. A D gene is named only where the DNA matches it firmly. The size entry is marked missing in some rows and otherwise reads once, few, many or a size class.

>.|TRBD2|TRBV7-9|TRBJ2-3
TGTGCCAGCGGATCTAGCGGGGTGAGCACAGATACGCAGTATTTT
CASGSSGVSTDTQYF
>once|TRBD1|TRBV30|TRBJ2-7
TGTGCCTGGAGCCGGGACAGGGCCTACGAGCAGTACTTC
CAWSRDRAYEQYF
>once|.|TRBV4-3|TRBJ1-4
TGCGCCAGCAGCCAAGATGGCTATACTAGGGAAAAACTGTTTTTT
CASSQDGYTREKLFF
>.|.|TRBV30|TRBJ1-4
TGTGCCTGGGGACAGACACGCGAAAAACTGTTTTTT
CAWGQTREKLFF
>few|.|TRBV9|TRBJ1-2
TGTGCCAGCAGCGTTGGGGTCTTGGACTATGGCTACACCTTC
CASSVGVLDYGYTF
>.|.|TRBV10-3|TRBJ1-3
TGTGCCATCAGCCCCCAAGGGACACTCGGAAACACCATATATTTT
CAISPQGTLGNTIYF
>.|TRBD1|TRBV9|TRBJ2-1
TGTGCCAGCAGCCCCCGACAGGGGGGTTCCTACAATGAGCAGTTCTTC
CASSPRQGGSYNEQFF
>.|TRBD1|TRBV3-1/TRBV3-2|TRBJ1-1
TGTGCCAGCAGCGCTAGATCAGGGGGCGCGACTGAAGCTTTCTTT
CASSARSGGATEAFF
>.|TRBD2|TRBV20-1|TRBJ2-7
TGCAGTGCGAGTCCTGCTGATCTGGGGGGGACCTACGAGCAGTACTTC
CSASPADLGGTYEQYF
>.|.|TRBV5-5|TRBJ2-1
TGTGCCAGCAGCTTGGAAAACGGGGGACATGAGCAGTTCTTC
CASSLENGGHEQFF
>.|.|TRBV30|TRBJ2-5
TGTGCCTGGAGCTCGGCCAGGATTACGAATGAGACCCAGTACTTC
CAWSSARITNETQYF
>.|.|TRBV19|TRBJ1-1
TGTGCCAGTAGTATGGGAGCGGGGGTCAGTGAAGCTTTCTTT
CASSMGAGVSEAFF
>.|TRBD1|TRBV6-6|TRBJ1-5
TGTGCCAGCGATACAGGGGGCAATCAGCCCCAGCATTTT
CASDTGGNQPQHF
>.|TRBD2|TRBV4-3|TRBJ2-3
TGCGCCAGCAGCCTCTTCGCATCCGCGGGCGGGGGGGATGAAGATACGCAGTATTTT
CASSLFASAGGGDEDTQYF
>.|TRBD2|TRBV11-3|TRBJ2-1
TGTGCCAGCAGCTTACTAGCGGGAAGTGAGCAGTTCTTC
CASSLLAGSEQFF
>.|TRBD2|TRBV7-2|TRBJ2-1
TGTGCCAGCAGCAAGGACGCGGGACTAGCGGGGGCTAATGAGCAGTTCTTC
CASSKDAGLAGANEQFF
>.|.|TRBV7-2|TRBJ2-7
TGTGCCAGCAGCCGCACCTCCTACGAGCAGTACTTC
CASSRTSYEQYF
>once|TRBD1|TRBV15|TRBJ1-6
TGTGCCACCAGCAGAGAAGGACAGGGAGGTTCACCCCTCCACTTT
CATSREGQGGSPLHF
>.|TRBD2|TRBV30|TRBJ2-7
TGTGCCTGGAGTGTAAAACTAGCGGGGGGAGACGAGCAGTACTTC
CAWSVKLAGGDEQYF
>.|.|TRBV28|TRBJ1-5
TGTGCCAGCAGTTCTTCCTTAGGGTTAGGCAGCGCCGATCAGCCCCAGCATTTT
CASSSSLGLGSADQPQHF
>.|TRBD1|TRBV18|TRBJ2-5
TGTGCCAGCTCACCTCAGGGACAGATAGCCCAAGAGACCCAGTACTTC
CASSPQGQIAQETQYF
>few|.|TRBV2|TRBJ1-6
TGTGCCAGCAGCACAGATAATTCACCCCTCCACTTT
CASSTDNSPLHF
>.|.|TRBV7-9|TRBJ1-3
TGTGCCAGCAGCTTCGGGGGGCTAAGCGGAAACACCATATATTTT
CASSFGGLSGNTIYF
>.|TRBD1|TRBV6-6|TRBJ1-6
TGTGCCAGCAGGGAGGGGACAGGGAGCTTTAATTCACCCCTCCACTTT
CASREGTGSFNSPLHF
>few|.|TRBV19|TRBJ1-2
TGTGCCAGTAGTACTCCGGGAAGGGATTATGGCTACACCTTC
CASSTPGRDYGYTF
>.|.|TRBV29-1|TRBJ1-2
TGCAGCGTCCAGGGACCCCCTAACTATGGCTACACCTTC
CSVQGPPNYGYTF
>.|TRBD1|TRBV7-9|TRBJ1-2
TGTGCCAGCAGCTCCCAGGGGGGTTTTAACTATGGCTACACCTTC
CASSSQGGFNYGYTF
>few|.|TRBV7-8|TRBJ2-2
TGTGCCAGCAGAACGACAGGCGCCGGGGAGCTGTTTTTT
CASRTTGAGELFF
>.|.|TRBV18|TRBJ1-2
TGTGCCAGCTCCCCCGGACCGAATTTCTACTTTAGGAATCGGGGTGGCGGCTACACCTTC
CASSPGPNFYFRNRGGGYTF
>.|TRBD1|TRBV29-1|TRBJ2-7
TGCAGCGTTGGACACGGGACAGGGAGCCGTATGGGTTCCTACGAGCAGTACTTC
CSVGHGTGSRMGSYEQYF
>.|.|TRBV2|TRBJ1-1
TGTGCCAGCAGTGCGGATATAATGAACACTGAAGCTTTCTTT
CASSADIMNTEAFF
>.|.|TRBV30|TRBJ1-2
TGTGCCTGGAGTGTACCGGGCCAAGGGTATGGCTACACCTTC
CAWSVPGQGYGYTF
>.|.|TRBV2|TRBJ1-5
TGTGCCAGCAGTCAGATGAATCAGCCCCAGCATTTT
CASSQMNQPQHF
>few|TRBD1|TRBV5-1|TRBJ1-1
TGCGCCAGCAGCTTGGACAGGGGGCTAGGTACTGAAGCTTTCTTT
CASSLDRGLGTEAFF